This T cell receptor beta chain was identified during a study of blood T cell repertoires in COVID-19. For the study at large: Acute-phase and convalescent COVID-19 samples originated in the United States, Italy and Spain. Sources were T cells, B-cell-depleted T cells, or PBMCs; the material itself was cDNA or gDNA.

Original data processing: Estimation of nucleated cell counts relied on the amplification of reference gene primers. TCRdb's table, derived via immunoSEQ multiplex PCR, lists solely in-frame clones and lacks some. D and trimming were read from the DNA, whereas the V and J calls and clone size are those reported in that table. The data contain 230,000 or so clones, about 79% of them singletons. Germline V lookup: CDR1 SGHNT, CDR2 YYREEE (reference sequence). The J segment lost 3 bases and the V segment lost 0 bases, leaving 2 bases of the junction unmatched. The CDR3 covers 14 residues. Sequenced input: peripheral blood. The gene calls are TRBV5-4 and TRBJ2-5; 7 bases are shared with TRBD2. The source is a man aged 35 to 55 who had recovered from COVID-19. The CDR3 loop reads CASSLGGREETQYF. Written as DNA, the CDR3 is TGTGCCAGCAGCTTGGGAGGGAGGGAAGAGACCCAGTACTTC. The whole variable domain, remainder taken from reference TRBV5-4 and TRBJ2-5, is ETGVTQSPTHLIKTRGQQVTLRCSSQSGHNTVSWYQQALGQGPQFIFQYYREEENGRGNFPPRFSGLQFPNYSSELNVNALELDDSALYLCASSLGGREETQYFGPGTRLLVL.